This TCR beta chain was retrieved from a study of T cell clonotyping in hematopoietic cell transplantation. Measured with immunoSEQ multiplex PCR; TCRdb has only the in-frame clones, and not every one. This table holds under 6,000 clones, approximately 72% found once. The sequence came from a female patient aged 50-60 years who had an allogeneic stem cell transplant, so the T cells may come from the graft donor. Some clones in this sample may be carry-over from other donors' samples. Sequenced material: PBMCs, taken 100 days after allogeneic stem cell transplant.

As DNA, the CDR3 is TGTGCCAGCAGTCTTGGGACAGGGAGTAGGTCACCCCTCCACTTT. This encodes CASSLGTGSRSPLHF. The chain links TRBV6-5 to TRBJ1-6; 9 bases fit TRBD1. Trimming cost V 5 bases and J 10 bases; bases outside gene matches: 9. This CDR3 has 15 amino acids. Germline assignment: CDR1 MNHEY and CDR2 SVGAGI.